One sample yielded the 7 T cell receptor beta chains listed below, sequenced in a study of cytomegalovirus exposure and HLA in healthy donors. PCR used 60 Vbeta primers and 13 Jbeta primers. Sequencing used immunoSEQ multiplex PCR; TCRdb keeps in-frame clones, though not all of them. The sample lists roughly 200,000 clones, about nine tenths occurring once. Sequenced: PBMCs. These receptors all come from a man between 25 and 39 years old in good health and CMV-seronegative.

On this clone itself: The same CDR3 arises from other DNA sequences in this sample as well. This chain links TRBV2 with TRBJ2-2, with D tentatively TRBD1 (6 bases). This CDR3 has 15 residues. V lost 10 bases and J lost 2, with 17 bases in between. CDR1 SNHLY and CDR2 FYNNEI come from the germline V gene. For the CDR3, the DNA is TGTGCCACTTTAAAGCAGGGGCTTAACACCGGGGAGCTGTTTTTT. It is translated as CATLKQGLNTGELFF.

This chain joins TRBV5-1 and TRBJ2-3; D gene unclear. V was shortened by 0 bases and J by 0 bases, with 11 bases between the two germline ends. This CDR3 has 16 residues. In germline, CDR1 is SGHRS, CDR2 YFSETQ. CDR3 DNA sequence: TGCGCCAGCAGCTTGGTCCCAGCGTTAAGCACAGATACGCAGTATTTT. Residues: CASSLVPALSTDTQYF. The whole variable domain, remainder taken from reference TRBV5-1 and TRBJ2-3, is KAGVTQTPRYLIKTRGQQVTLSCSPISGHRSVSWYQQTPGQGLQFLFEYFSETQRNKGNFPGRFSGRQFSNSRSEMNVSTLELGDSALYLCASSLVPALSTDTQYFGPGTRLTVL.

The genes are TRBV7-9 and TRBJ2-3, with no clear D. Germline-derived CDR1 and CDR2 are SEHNR and FQNEAQ (reference sequence). Trimming took off 1 base at V and 0 bases at J, with 8 bases between the two ends. CDR3 length: 15 amino acids. DNA of the CDR3: TGTGCCAGCAGCTTAGTTATGGCTAGCACAGATACGCAGTATTTT. Its protein product is CASSLVMASTDTQYF.

The chain couples TRBV9 to TRBJ1-1; 9 nucleotides match TRBD1. This CDR3 comprises 14 residues. Germline trimming cut 3 bases from V and 10 bases from J; bases unmatched to any gene: 10. From germline, CDR1 is SGDLS and CDR2 YYNGEE. CDR3 in amino acids: CASSGELGTGLAFF. The CDR3 coding sequence is TGTGCCAGCAGCGGGGAGCTCGGGACAGGGTTAGCTTTCTTT.

This chain links TRBV29-1 with TRBJ2-7, with 12 bases aligning to TRBD2. J gave up 7 bases and V 4 bases, and 8 bases lay outside the gene matches. Germline V gene data show CDR1 as SQVTM and CDR2 as ANQGSEA. The CDR3 contains 14 residues. The CDR3 DNA is TGCAGCGTTGTTTCTAGCGGGAGGGCCTCGGAGCAGTACTTC. This sequence encodes CSVVSSGRASEQYF.

The genes are TRBV10-3 and TRBJ1-5; D not certain. V was trimmed by 0 bases and J by 6 bases, leaving 6 bases between them. CDR1 and CDR2 from the germline V gene are ENHRY and SYGVKD. The CDR3 loop spans 13 amino acids. The CDR3 here is CAISESGSQPQHF. In DNA form, the CDR3 reads TGTGCCATCAGTGAGTCCGGGAGTCAGCCCCAGCATTTT.

The CDR3 DNA follows: TGTGCCAGTTCCACTAGCGCCGAGACCCAGTACTTC. Residues: CASSTSAETQYF. The rearrangement joins TRBV6-5 to TRBJ2-5; 7 nucleotides align to TRBD2. Trimming at V came to 9 bases and at J to 5 bases, leaving 6 bases not matched to a gene. The germline V gene encodes CDR1 MNHEY and CDR2 SVGAGI. The CDR3 loop spans 12 amino acids.